Included here is one T cell receptor beta chain sequence, with context. The antigen remains unidentified. The data derive from a study of cytomegalovirus exposure and HLA in healthy donors. Across the whole study: Assignment to the Caucasian-associated ancestry cluster applied to less than 85% of the approximately 420 genotyped donors. Study results and limitations: Associated with HLA alleles at 0.05 false discovery rate in a later analysis were 16,951 TCR beta sequences. Later analysis found that TCR beta chains associated with HLA were more clonally expanded than other, equally common chains.

Both 60 Vbeta primers and 13 Jbeta primers went into the PCR. TCRdb keeps only in-frame clones here, not all; method: immunoSEQ multiplex PCR. This sample's clone table lists around 140,000 clones. Trimming took 1 base from V and 0 from J; bases not matched to a gene: 10. This CDR3 is built from 19 residues. CDR1 SGHAT and CDR2 FQNNGV come from the germline V gene. Sequencing was performed on PBMCs. This chain connects TRBV11-2 to TRBJ2-1; 9 positions match TRBD2. The source of this sequence is a male donor in good health and CMV-seronegative. The CDR3, as DNA: TGTGCCAGCAGCTTAGGGTGGGTCAGGCGGGAGGGCTCCTACAATGAGCAGTTCTTC. Translation gives CASSLGWVRREGSYNEQFF.